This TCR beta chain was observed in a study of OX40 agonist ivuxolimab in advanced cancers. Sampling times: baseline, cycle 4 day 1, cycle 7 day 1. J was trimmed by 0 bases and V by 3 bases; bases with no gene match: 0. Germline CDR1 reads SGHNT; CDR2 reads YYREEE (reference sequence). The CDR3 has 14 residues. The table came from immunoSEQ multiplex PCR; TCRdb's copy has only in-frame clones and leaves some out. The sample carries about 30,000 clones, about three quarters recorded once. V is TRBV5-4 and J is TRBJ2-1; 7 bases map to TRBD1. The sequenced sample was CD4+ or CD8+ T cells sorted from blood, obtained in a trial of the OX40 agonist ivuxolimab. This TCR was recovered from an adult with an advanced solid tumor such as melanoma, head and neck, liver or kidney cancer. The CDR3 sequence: CASSWDSSYNEQFF. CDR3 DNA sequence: TGTGCCAGCAGCTGGGACAGCTCCTACAATGAGCAGTTCTTC.